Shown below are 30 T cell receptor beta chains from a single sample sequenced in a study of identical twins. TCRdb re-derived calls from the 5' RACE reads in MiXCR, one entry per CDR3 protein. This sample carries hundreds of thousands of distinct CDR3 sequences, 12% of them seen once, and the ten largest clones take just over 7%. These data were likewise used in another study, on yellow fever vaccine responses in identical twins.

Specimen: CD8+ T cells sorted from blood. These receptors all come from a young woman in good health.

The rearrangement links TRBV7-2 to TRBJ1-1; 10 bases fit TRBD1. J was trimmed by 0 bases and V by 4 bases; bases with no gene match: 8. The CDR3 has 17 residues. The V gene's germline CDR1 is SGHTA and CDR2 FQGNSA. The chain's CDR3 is CASSSRDRGLMNTEAFF. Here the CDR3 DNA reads TGTGCCAGCAGCTCCCGGGACAGGGGCCTCATGAACACTGAAGCTTTCTTT.

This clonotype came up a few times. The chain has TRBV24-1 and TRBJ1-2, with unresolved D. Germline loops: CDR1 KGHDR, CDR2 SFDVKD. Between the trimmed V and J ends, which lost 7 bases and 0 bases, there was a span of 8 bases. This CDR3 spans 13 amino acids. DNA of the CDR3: TGTGCCACCAGCCCGGGAGCTAACTATGGCTACACCTTC. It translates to CATSPGANYGYTF.

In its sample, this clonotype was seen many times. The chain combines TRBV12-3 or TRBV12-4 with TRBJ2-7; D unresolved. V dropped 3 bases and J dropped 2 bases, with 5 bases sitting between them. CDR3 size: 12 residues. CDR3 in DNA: TGTGCCAGCAGTTTTACTGCCTACGAGCAGTACTTC. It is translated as CASSFTAYEQYF.

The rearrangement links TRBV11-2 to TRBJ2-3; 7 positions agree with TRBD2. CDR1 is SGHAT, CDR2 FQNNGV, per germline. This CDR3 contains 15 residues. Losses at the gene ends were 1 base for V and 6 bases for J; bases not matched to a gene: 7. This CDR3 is CASSLVYREEDTQYF. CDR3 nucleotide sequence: TGTGCCAGCAGCTTAGTTTACCGGGAGGAGGATACGCAGTATTTT.

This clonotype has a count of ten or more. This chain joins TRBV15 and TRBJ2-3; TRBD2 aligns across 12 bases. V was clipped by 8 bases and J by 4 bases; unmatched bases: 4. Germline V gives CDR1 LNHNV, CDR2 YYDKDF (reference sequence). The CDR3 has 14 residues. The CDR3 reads CATGLAGGPDTQYF. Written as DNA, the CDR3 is TGTGCCACCGGCCTAGCGGGAGGGCCAGATACGCAGTATTTT.

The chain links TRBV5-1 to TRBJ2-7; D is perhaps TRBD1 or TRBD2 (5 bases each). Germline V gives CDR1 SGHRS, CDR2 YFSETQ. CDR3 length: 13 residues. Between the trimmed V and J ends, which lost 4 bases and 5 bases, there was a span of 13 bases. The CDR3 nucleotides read TGCGCCAGCAGCACCGGGACGGCCGACGAGCAGTACGTC. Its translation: CASSTGTADEQYV.

The CDR3 spells CASSPGHGYEQYV. DNA for the CDR3: TGTGCCAGTAGTCCAGGTCACGGCTACGAGCAGTACGTC. This rearrangement joins TRBV19 to TRBJ2-7; no reliable D call. CDR1 and CDR2 from the germline V gene are LNHDA and SQIVND (reference sequence). The CDR3 spans 13 residues. Trimming shortened V by 5 bases and J by 3 bases, and 11 bases separated the two germline ends.

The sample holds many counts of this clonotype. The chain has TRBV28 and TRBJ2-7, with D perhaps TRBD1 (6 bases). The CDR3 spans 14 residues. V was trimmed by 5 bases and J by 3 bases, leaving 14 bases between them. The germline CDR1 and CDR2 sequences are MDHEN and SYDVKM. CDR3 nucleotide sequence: TGTGCCAGCAGTACCTCCACACAGGGCTACGAGCAGTACGTC. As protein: CASSTSTQGYEQYV.

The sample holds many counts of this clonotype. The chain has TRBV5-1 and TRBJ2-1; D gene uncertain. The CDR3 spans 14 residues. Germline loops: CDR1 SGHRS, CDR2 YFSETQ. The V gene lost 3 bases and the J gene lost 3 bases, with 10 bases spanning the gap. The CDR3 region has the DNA TGCGCCAGCAGCTCCCTTACTGGCTACAATGAGCAGTTCTTC. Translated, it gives CASSSLTGYNEQFF.

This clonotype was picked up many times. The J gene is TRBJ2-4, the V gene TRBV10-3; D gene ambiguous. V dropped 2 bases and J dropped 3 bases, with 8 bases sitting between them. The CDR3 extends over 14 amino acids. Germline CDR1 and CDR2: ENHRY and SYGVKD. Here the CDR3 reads CAISEEAFKNIQYF. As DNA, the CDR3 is TGTGCCATCAGTGAGGAAGCGTTCAAAAACATTCAGTACTTC.

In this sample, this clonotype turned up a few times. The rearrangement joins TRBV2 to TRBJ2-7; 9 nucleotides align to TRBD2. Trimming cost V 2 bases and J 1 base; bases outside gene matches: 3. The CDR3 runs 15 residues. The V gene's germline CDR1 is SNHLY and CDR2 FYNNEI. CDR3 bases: TGTGCCAGCAGTGAAAGCCTAGCGGGGTCCTACGAGCAGTACTTC. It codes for CASSESLAGSYEQYF.

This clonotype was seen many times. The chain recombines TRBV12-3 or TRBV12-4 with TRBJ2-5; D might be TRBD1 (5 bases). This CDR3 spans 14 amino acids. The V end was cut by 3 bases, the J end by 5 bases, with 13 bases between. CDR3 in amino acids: CASSLSGYRETQYF. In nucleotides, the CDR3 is TGTGCCAGCAGTTTGTCAGGGTATCGGGAGACCCAGTACTTC.

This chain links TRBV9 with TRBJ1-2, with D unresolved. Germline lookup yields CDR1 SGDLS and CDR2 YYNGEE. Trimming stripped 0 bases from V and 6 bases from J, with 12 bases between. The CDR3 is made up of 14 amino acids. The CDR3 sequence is CASSVEVGSDGYTF. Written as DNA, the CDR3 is TGTGCCAGCAGCGTAGAGGTAGGGAGTGATGGCTACACCTTC. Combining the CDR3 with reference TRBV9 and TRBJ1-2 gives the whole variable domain DSGVTQTPKHLITATGQRVTLRCSPRSGDLSVYWYQQSLDQGLQFLIQYYNGEERAKGNILERFSAQQFPDLHSELNLSSLELGDSALYFCASSVEVGSDGYTFGSGTRLTVV.

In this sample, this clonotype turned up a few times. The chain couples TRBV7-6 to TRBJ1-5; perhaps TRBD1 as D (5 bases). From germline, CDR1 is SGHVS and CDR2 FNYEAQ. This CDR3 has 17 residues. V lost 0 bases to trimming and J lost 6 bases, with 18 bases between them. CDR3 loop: CASSLAPDSLGSQPQHF. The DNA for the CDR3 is TGTGCCAGCAGCTTAGCCCCCGACAGTCTCGGAAGTCAGCCCCAGCATTTT.

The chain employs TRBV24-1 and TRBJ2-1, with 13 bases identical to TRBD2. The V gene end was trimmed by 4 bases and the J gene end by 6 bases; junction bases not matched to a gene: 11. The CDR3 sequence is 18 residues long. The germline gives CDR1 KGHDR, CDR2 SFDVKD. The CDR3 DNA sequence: TGTGCCACCAGTGACTCTGGACTAGCGGGAGTTCGCCTCAATGAGCAGTTCTTC. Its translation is CATSDSGLAGVRLNEQFF.

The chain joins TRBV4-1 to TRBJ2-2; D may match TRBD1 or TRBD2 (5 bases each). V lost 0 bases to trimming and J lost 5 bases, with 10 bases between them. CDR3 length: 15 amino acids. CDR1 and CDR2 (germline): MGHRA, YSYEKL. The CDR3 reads CASSQEWGGTGELFF. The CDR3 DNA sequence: TGCGCCAGCAGCCAAGAATGGGGCGGGACCGGGGAGCTGTTTTTT.

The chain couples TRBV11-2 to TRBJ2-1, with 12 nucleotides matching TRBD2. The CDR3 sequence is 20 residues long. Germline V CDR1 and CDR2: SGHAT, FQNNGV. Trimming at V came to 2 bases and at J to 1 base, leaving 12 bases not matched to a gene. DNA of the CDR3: TGTGCCAGCAGCTTAAGGTCCCCGACTAGCGGGGGCCAATCCTACAATGAGCAGTTCTTC. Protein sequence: CASSLRSPTSGGQSYNEQFF.

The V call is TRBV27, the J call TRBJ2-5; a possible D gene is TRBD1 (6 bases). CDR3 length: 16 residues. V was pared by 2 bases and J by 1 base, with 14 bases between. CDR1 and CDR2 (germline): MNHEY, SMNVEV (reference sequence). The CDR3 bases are TGTGCCAGCAGTTTAAGTTGGGGGCACCCCCAAGAGACCCAGTACTTC. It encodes CASSLSWGHPQETQYF.

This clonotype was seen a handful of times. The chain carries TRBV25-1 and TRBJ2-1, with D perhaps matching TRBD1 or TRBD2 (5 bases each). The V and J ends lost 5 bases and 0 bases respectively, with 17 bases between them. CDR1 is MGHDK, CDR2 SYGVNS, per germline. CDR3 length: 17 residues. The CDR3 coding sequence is TGTGCCAGCAGTTTCCAGGGAGTCGGCAGCTCCTACAATGAGCAGTTCTTC. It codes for CASSFQGVGSSYNEQFF.

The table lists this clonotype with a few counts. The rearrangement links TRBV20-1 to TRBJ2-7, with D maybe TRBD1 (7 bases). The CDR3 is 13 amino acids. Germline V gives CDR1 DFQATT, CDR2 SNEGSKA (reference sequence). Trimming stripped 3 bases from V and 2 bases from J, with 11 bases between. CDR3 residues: CSASGRGAYEQYF. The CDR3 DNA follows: TGCAGTGCTAGCGGCAGGGGGGCCTACGAGCAGTACTTC.

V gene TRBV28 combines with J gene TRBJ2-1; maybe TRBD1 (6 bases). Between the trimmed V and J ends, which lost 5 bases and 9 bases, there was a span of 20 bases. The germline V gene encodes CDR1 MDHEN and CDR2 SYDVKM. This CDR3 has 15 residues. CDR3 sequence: CASSPLQGRVGEQFF. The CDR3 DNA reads TGTGCCAGCAGTCCCTTACAGGGACGCGTCGGTGAGCAGTTCTTC.

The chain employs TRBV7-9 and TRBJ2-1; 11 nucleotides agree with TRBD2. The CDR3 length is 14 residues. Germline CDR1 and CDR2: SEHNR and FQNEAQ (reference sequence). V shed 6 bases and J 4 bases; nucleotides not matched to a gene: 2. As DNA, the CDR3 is TGTGCCAGCAGGGCTAGCGGGAGGTACAATGAGCAGTTCTTC. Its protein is CASRASGRYNEQFF. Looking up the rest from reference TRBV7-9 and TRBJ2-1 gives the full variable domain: DTGVSQNPRHKITKRGQNVTFRCDPISEHNRLYWYRQTLGQGPEFLTYFQNEAQLEKSRLLSDRFSAERPKGSFSTLEIQRTEQGDSAMYLCASRASGRYNEQFFGPGTRLTVL.

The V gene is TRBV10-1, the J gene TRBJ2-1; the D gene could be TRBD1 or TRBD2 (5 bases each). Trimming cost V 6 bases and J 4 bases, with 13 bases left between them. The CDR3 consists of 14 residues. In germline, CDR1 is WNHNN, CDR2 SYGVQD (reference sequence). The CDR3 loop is CASSSGPNYNEQFF. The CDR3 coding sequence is TGCGCCAGCAGCTCGGGACCTAATTACAATGAGCAGTTCTTC.

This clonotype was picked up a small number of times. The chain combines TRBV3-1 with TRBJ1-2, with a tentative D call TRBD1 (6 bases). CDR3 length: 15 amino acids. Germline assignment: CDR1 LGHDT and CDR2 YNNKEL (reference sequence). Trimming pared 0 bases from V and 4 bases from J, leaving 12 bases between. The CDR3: CASSQDVGGAYGYTF. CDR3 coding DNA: TGTGCCAGCAGCCAAGACGTAGGGGGGGCCTATGGCTACACCTTC.

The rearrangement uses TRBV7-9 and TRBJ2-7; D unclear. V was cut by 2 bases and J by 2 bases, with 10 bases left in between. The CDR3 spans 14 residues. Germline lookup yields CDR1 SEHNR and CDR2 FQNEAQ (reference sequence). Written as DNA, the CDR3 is TGTGCCAGCAGCTTATACAGTGCCCCCTACGAGCAGTACTTC. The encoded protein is CASSLYSAPYEQYF.

DNA for the CDR3: TGCGCCAGCAGCCAACTGGACAGGGGTAACTATGGCTACACCTTC. Its translation: CASSQLDRGNYGYTF. The chain employs TRBV4-1 and TRBJ1-2; the match to TRBD1 covers 9 bases. CDR1 and CDR2 from the germline V gene are MGHRA and YSYEKL. J was trimmed by 1 base and V by 2 bases; bases with no gene match: 2. This CDR3 is built from 15 residues.

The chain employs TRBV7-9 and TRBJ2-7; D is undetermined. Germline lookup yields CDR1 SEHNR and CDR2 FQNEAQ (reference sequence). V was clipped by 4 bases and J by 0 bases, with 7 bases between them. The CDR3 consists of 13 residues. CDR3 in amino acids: CASSSHDSYEQYV. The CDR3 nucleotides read TGTGCCAGCAGCTCTCACGACTCCTACGAGCAGTACGTC.

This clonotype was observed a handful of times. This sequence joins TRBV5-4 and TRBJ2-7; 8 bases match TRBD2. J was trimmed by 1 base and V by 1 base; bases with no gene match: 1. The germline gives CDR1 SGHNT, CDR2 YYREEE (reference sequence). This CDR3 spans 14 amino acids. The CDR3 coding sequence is TGTGCCAGCAGCTTGCGGGGGGGTTCCTACGAGCAGTACGTC. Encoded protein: CASSLRGGSYEQYV.

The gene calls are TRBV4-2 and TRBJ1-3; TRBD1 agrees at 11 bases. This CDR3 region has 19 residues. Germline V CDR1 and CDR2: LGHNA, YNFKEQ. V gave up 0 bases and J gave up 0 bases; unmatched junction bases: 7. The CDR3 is CASSQEGGTGGFSGNTIYF. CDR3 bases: TGTGCCAGCAGCCAAGAGGGCGGGACAGGGGGATTCTCTGGAAACACCATATATTTT.

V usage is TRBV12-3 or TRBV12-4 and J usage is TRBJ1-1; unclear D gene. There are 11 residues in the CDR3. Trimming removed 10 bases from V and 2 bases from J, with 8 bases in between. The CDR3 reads CATSPNTEAFF. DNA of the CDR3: TGTGCCACCTCACCTAACACTGAAGCTTTCTTT.